These 12 T cell receptor beta chains came from one sample sequenced in a study of monozygotic twins with cystic fibrosis. TCRdb keeps only in-frame clones here, not all; method: immunoSEQ multiplex PCR. The data show approximately 34,000 clones, 84% seen once. Sample: blood. These receptors were collected from a girl aged 2 to 10 with cystic fibrosis.

The chain links TRBV6-1 to TRBJ1-1; 11 nucleotides line up with TRBD1. The ends lost 2 bases at V and 1 base at J; junction bases unmatched: 3. CDR1 MNHNS and CDR2 SASEGT come from the germline V gene. The CDR3 is 16 amino acids. CDR3 sequence: CASSESGTGGNTEAFF. Written as DNA, the CDR3 is TGTGCCAGCAGTGAATCGGGGACAGGGGGGAACACTGAAGCTTTCTTT.

This chain uses TRBV6-6 with TRBJ2-7, with D maybe TRBD1 (5 bases). Germline V gene lookup returns CDR1 MNHNY and CDR2 SVGAGI (reference sequence). V lost 9 bases and J lost 4, with 7 bases in between. The CDR3 consists of 10 residues. CDR3: CASQGYEQYF. DNA for the CDR3: TGTGCCAGTCAGGGTTACGAGCAGTACTTC.

This clone was recorded only once. J is TRBJ1-5 and V is TRBV4-2; possible D gene TRBD1, 5 bases. V lost 3 bases to trimming and J lost 9 bases, with 9 bases between them. Per the germline V gene, CDR1 is LGHNA and CDR2 is YNFKEQ. The CDR3 is 12 amino acids. The CDR3, as DNA: TGTGCCAGCAGCCAGGGTCAGGGGCCCCAGCATTTT. Amino acid sequence: CASSQGQGPQHF.

The V gene is TRBV19, the J gene TRBJ1-1, with a possible D match to TRBD1 (5 bases). The CDR3 is 14 residues long. CDR1 is LNHDA, CDR2 SQIVND, per germline (reference sequence). V lost 5 bases and J lost 2, with 12 bases in between. The CDR3 loop reads CASSADQGNTEAFF. CDR3 nucleotide sequence: TGTGCCAGTAGTGCCGACCAGGGAAACACTGAAGCTTTCTTT.

CDR3 residues: CASSIAGTDTQYF. Written as DNA, the CDR3 is TGTGCCAGTAGTATAGCTGGCACAGATACGCAGTATTTT. The chain has TRBV19 and TRBJ2-3, with unresolved D. The CDR3 is 13 residues long. Germline CDR1 reads LNHDA; CDR2 reads SQIVND (reference sequence). Trimming pared 1 base from V and 1 base from J, leaving 3 bases between.

The chain carries TRBV4-1 and TRBJ2-7, with 9 bases matching TRBD2. V lost 1 base and J lost 0; bases outside the gene matches: 7. The CDR3 totals 17 residues. From germline, CDR1 is MGHRA and CDR2 YSYEKL. The CDR3 DNA reads TGCGCCAGCAGCCAAGTGACTAGCGGCCTTAGCTCCTACGAGCAGTACTTC. Translating gives CASSQVTSGLSSYEQYF.

This clone was counted a few times. J is TRBJ1-6 and V is TRBV2; D is uncertain. Germline values: CDR1 SNHLY, CDR2 FYNNEI. The CDR3 consists of 15 residues. Trimming removed 6 bases at V and 5 bases at J, with 14 bases between. The CDR3 loop reads CASRRTPADNSPLHF. The CDR3 region has the DNA TGTGCCAGCAGGAGGACCCCTGCGGATAATTCACCCCTCCACTTT.

The gene calls are TRBV7-2 and TRBJ2-7, with D tentatively TRBD2 (6 bases). Germline CDR1 and CDR2: SGHTA and FQGNSA. CDR3 size: 16 residues. The V end lost 3 bases, the J end lost 5 bases, and 20 bases lay between the germline ends. The DNA of the CDR3 is TGTGCCAGCAGCTTGACCCCGACTAGGGGTGGTGACGAGCAGTACTTC. Translating it yields CASSLTPTRGGDEQYF.

The chain couples TRBV27 to TRBJ2-7; 12 nucleotides match TRBD1. V dropped 3 bases and J dropped 2; count of bases not matched to a gene: 5. The V gene's germline CDR1 is MNHEY and CDR2 SMNVEV (reference sequence). This CDR3 has 16 residues. In nucleotides, the CDR3 is TGTGCCAGCAGTTTCAGGGGACAGGGGGCCCCCTACGAGCAGTACTTC. This translates into CASSFRGQGAPYEQYF.

This chain joins TRBV4-1 and TRBJ1-2; the D gene is possibly TRBD1 (5 bases). The CDR3 covers 15 residues. The germline CDR1 and CDR2 sequences are MGHRA and YSYEKL. Deletions cut 5 bases from V and 4 bases from J, with 17 bases between. The CDR3 nucleotides read TGCGCCAGCAGCGCCCCAGCGGGGACGCCCTATGGCTACACCTTC. Translation: CASSAPAGTPYGYTF.

The rearrangement links TRBV25-1 to TRBJ1-2; D unclear. Per germline, CDR1 MGHDK and CDR2 SYGVNS. This CDR3 has 14 amino acids. The V and J ends lost 4 bases and 6 bases respectively, with 15 bases between them. CDR3 DNA: TGTGCCAGCAGTGGCCTCTGGGAGGAGGATGGCTACACCTTC. Translated, it gives CASSGLWEEDGYTF.

The V gene is TRBV11-3, the J gene TRBJ2-1; TRBD2 aligns across 9 bases. The junction had 11 bases not matched to a gene; V was cut back by 5 bases and J by 9 bases. Germline CDR1 reads SGHNT; CDR2 reads YENEEA. The CDR3 runs 15 residues. In DNA form, the CDR3 reads TGTGCCAGCAGCCCCCGCGGGGGGGCCTTCATTGAGCAGTTCTTC. Protein sequence: CASSPRGGAFIEQFF. The full variable domain, rest sourced from reference TRBV11-3 and TRBJ2-1, is EAGVVQSPRYKIIEKKQPVAFWCNPISGHNTLYWYLQNLGQGPELLIRYENEEAVDDSQLPKDRFSAERLKGVDSTLKIQPAELGDSAVYLCASSPRGGAFIEQFFGPGTRLTVL.